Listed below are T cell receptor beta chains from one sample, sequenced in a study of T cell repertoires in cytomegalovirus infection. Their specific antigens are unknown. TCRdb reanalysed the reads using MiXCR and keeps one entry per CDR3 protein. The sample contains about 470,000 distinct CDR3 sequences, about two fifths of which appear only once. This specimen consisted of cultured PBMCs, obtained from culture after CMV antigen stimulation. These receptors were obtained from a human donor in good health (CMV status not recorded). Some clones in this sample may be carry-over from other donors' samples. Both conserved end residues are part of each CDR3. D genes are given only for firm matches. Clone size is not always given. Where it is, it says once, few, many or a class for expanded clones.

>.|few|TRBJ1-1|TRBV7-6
CASSLPRSEAFF
TGTGCCAGCAGCTTGCCCCGGAGTGAAGCTTTCTTT
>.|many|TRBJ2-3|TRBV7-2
CASSQSPGDTQYF
TGTGCCAGCAGCCAAAGCCCGGGAGATACGCAGTATTTT
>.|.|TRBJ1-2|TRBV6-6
CASSLGRTTAYGYTF
TGTGCCAGCAGTTTAGGACGGACAACCGCCTATGGCTACACCTTC
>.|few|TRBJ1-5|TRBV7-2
CASTPGGKNQPQHF
TGTGCCAGCACCCCTGGTGGGAAAAATCAGCCCCAGCATTTT
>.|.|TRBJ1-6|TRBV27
CASSLSLFGTARSSYNSPLHF
TGTGCCAGCAGTTTATCGCTCTTTGGAACAGCCCGGAGCTCCTATAATTCACCCCTCCACTTT
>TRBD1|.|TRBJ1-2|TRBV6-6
CASSYRDSSNYGYTF
TGTGCCAGCAGTTACCGGGACAGCTCTAACTATGGCTACACCTTC
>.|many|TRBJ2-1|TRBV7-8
CASTPWRGENEQFF
TGTGCCAGCACCCCTTGGCGGGGTGAGAATGAGCAGTTCTTC
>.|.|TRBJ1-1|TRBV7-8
CASSSRQQGWEKTEAFF
TGTGCCAGCAGCTCAAGGCAACAGGGCTGGGAGAAAACTGAAGCTTTCTTT
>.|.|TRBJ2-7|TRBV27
CATQALAGSYEQYF
TGTGCCACCCAAGCACTGGCCGGCTCCTACGAGCAGTACTTC
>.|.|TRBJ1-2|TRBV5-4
CASSTAQIPNYGYTF
TGTGCCAGCAGCACAGCCCAGATCCCTAACTATGGCTACACCTTC
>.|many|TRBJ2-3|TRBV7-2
CASSLVGRTDTQYF
TGTGCCAGCAGCTTAGTGGGCAGAACAGATACGCAGTATTTT
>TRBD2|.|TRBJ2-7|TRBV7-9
CASSPAGVPYEQYF
TGTGCCAGCAGCCCAGCGGGGGTTCCCTACGAGCAGTACTTC
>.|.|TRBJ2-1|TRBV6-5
CASSYEDEQFF
TGTGCCAGCAGTTACGAGGATGAGCAGTTCTTC
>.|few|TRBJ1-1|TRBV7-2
CASSPRPGQNTEAFF
TGTGCCAGCAGCCCTCGTCCGGGACAAAACACTGAAGCTTTCTTT
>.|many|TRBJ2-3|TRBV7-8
CASSPVGGFGTDTQYF
TGTGCCAGCAGCCCAGTCGGTGGGTTTGGCACAGATACGCAGTATTTT
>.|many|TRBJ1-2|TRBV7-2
CASSWGQGGGYTF
TGTGCCAGCAGCTGGGGGCAGGGAGGTGGCTACACCTTC
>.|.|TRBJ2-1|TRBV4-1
CASSQGYPGHEQFF
TGCGCCAGCAGCCAGGGTTATCCTGGGCATGAGCAGTTCTTC
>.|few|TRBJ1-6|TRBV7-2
CASTIQGVNSPLHF
TGTGCCAGCACCATACAGGGCGTGAATTCACCCCTCCACTTT
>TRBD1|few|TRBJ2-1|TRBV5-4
CASSRDRGAYNEQFF
TGTGCCAGCAGCAGGGACAGGGGAGCCTACAATGAGCAGTTCTTC
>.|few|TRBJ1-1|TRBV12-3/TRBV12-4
CASSLGGTSEAFF
TGTGCCAGCAGTTTAGGCGGGACCTCAGAAGCTTTCTTT
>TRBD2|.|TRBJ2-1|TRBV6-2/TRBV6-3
CASSKRTSINEQFF
TGTGCCAGCTCGAAGCGGACTAGCATCAATGAGCAGTTCTTC
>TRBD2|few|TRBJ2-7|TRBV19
CASSTSGGLQEQYF
TGTGCCAGTAGTACTAGCGGGGGCCTTCAGGAGCAGTACTTC
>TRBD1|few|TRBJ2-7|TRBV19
CASSGTASSYEQYF
TGTGCCAGCTCCGGGACAGCGAGCTCCTACGAGCAGTACTTC
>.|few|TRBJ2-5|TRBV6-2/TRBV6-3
CASSYALETQYF
TGTGCCAGCAGTTACGCTCTCGAGACCCAGTACTTC
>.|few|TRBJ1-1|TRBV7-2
CASSSDNAEGMNTEAFF
TGTGCCAGCAGCTCCGACAACGCCGAGGGGATGAACACTGAAGCTTTCTTT
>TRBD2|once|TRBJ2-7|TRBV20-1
CSLSTSGSYEQYF
TGCAGTTTATCGACTAGCGGGTCCTACGAGCAGTACTTC
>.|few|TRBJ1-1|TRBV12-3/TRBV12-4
CASSLSGYTEAFF
TGTGCCAGCAGTTTATCAGGGTACACTGAAGCTTTCTTT
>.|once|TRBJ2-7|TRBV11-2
CASSYGWDSSYEQYF
TGTGCCAGCAGCTACGGTTGGGACTCCTCCTACGAGCAGTACTTC
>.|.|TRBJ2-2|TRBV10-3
CATDLGGGLTGELFF
TGTGCCACCGACCTCGGAGGGGGGCTCACCGGGGAGCTGTTTTTT
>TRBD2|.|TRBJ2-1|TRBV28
CASSPYGTSSYNEQFF
TGTGCCAGCAGTCCATACGGGACTAGCTCCTACAATGAGCAGTTCTTC
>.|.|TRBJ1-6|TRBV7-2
CASSWGFNSPLHF
TGTGCCAGCAGCTGGGGGTTTAATTCACCCCTCCACTTT
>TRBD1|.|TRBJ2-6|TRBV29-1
CSVLTGAGANVLTF
TGCAGCGTCTTGACAGGGGCTGGGGCCAACGTCCTGACTTTC
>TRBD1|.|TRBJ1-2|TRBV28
CASSFWDRDGYTF
TGTGCCAGCAGTTTTTGGGACAGGGATGGCTACACCTTC
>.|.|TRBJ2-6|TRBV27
CASSFFVTGANVLTF
TGTGCCAGCAGTTTTTTTGTGACTGGGGCCAACGTCCTGACTTTC
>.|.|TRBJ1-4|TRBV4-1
CASSQRAVLTATNEKLFF
TGCGCCAGCAGCCAACGCGCCGTTCTGACAGCAACTAATGAAAAACTGTTTTTT
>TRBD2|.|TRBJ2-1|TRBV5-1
CASSFDRLAAHSEQFF
TGCGCCAGCAGCTTTGACAGACTAGCGGCCCACAGTGAGCAGTTCTTC
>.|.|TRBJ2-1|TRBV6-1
CASSELIRGRNEQFF
TGTGCCAGCAGTGAATTAATCAGGGGTAGGAATGAGCAGTTCTTC
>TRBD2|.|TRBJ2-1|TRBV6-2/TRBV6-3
CASSSRRGGSYNEQFF
TGTGCCAGCAGTTCCCGGCGCGGGGGGTCCTACAATGAGCAGTTCTTC
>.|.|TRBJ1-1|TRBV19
CASSLSPHGNTEAFF
TGTGCCAGTAGTCTCTCCCCCCATGGGAACACTGAAGCTTTCTTT
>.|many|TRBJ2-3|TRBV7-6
CASSPRHAPDTQYF
TGTGCCAGCAGCCCCCGGCATGCCCCAGATACGCAGTATTTT
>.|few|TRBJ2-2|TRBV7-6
CASSLAGSTGELFF
TGTGCCAGCAGCTTAGCGGGAAGCACCGGGGAGCTGTTTTTT
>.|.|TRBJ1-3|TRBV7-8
CASSLTTGQRNTIYF
TGTGCCAGCAGCTTAACAACAGGACAACGAAACACCATATATTTT
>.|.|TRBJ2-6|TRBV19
CASSDHWTGANVLTF
TGTGCCAGTAGTGATCATTGGACTGGGGCCAACGTCCTGACTTTC
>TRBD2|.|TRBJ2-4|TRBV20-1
CSARARKAGGIQYF
TGCAGTGCTAGGGCGAGAAAAGCGGGAGGCATTCAGTACTTC
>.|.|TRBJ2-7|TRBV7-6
CASSFQKAYEQYF
TGTGCCAGCAGCTTTCAGAAGGCCTACGAGCAGTACTTC
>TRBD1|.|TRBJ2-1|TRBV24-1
CATAGTGNEQFF
TGTGCCACAGCCGGGACAGGTAATGAGCAGTTCTTC
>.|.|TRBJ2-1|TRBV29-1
CSVLPAASSYNEQFF
TGCAGCGTACTCCCGGCTGCAAGCTCCTACAATGAGCAGTTCTTC
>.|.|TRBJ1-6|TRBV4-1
CASSQGGRGSFSPLHF
TGCGCCAGCAGCCAAGGGGGAAGGGGGAGTTTCTCACCCCTCCACTTT
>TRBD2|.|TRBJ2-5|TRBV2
CASLGLAGGLSQETQYF
TGTGCCAGCCTGGGACTAGCGGGGGGACTATCCCAAGAGACCCAGTACTTC
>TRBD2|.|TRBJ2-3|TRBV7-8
CASSSYLAGDTDTQYF
TGTGCCAGCAGCTCATACCTAGCGGGGGACACAGATACGCAGTATTTT
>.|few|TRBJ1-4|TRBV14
CASSQWWPGEKLFF
TGTGCCAGCAGCCAATGGTGGCCTGGCGAAAAACTGTTTTTT
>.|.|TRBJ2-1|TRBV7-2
CASSPGPPGNEQFF
TGTGCCAGCAGCCCGGGACCCCCCGGGAATGAGCAGTTCTTC
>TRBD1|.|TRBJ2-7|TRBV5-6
CASSLGTGEEQYF
TGTGCCAGCAGCTTGGGGACAGGAGAAGAGCAGTACTTC
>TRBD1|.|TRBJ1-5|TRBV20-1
CSAREQGGRNSNQPQHF
TGCAGTGCTAGAGAACAGGGGGGGCGAAATAGCAATCAGCCCCAGCATTTT
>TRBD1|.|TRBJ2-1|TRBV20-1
CSARNWGQVHNEQFF
TGCAGTGCTAGAAATTGGGGACAGGTACACAATGAGCAGTTCTTC
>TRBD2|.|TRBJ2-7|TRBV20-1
CSAASGRAENEQYF
TGCAGTGCTGCTAGCGGGAGGGCCGAGAACGAGCAGTACTTC
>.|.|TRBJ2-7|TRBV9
CASSVLVGRVSYEQYF
TGTGCCAGCAGCGTACTTGTTGGGCGGGTCTCCTACGAGCAGTACTTC
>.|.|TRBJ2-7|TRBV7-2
CASSLRMGTEQYF
TGTGCCAGCAGCTTACGAATGGGAACGGAGCAGTACTTC
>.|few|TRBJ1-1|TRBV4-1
CASSQVSKQDEAFF
TGCGCCAGCAGCCAAGTCTCGAAACAGGATGAAGCTTTCTTT